Presented here are 24 T cell receptor beta chains from one specimen sequenced in a study of cytomegalovirus exposure and HLA in healthy donors. The PCR was carried out with 60 Vbeta primers and 13 Jbeta primers. Only in-frame clones appear in the TCRdb table, and some are missing; sequencing was by immunoSEQ multiplex PCR. Among 90,000 to 110,000 clones, 77% were seen once, and the ten largest hold around 8.6%. Sequenced input: PBMCs. All receptors come from a woman between 40 and 50 years old in good health and CMV-seropositive.

V is TRBV29-1 and J is TRBJ1-1, with D perhaps TRBD1 (6 bases). CDR1 and CDR2 (germline): SQVTM, ANQGSEA. The CDR3 has 15 residues. V dropped 4 bases and J dropped 3 bases, with 18 bases sitting between them. The chain's CDR3 is CSVARDTIGYTEAFF. The DNA of the CDR3 is TGCAGCGTTGCGAGGGACACGATCGGATACACTGAAGCTTTCTTT.

The chain uses TRBV6-1 and TRBJ1-1; tentatively, D is TRBD1 (6 bases). Between the trimmed V and J ends, which lost 2 bases and 5 bases, there was a span of 15 bases. Germline-derived CDR1 and CDR2 are MNHNS and SASEGT. The CDR3 is made up of 15 amino acids. This CDR3 reads CASSELRGWQTEAFF. In nucleotides, the CDR3 is TGTGCCAGCAGTGAACTCAGGGGATGGCAAACTGAAGCTTTCTTT.

The genes are TRBV27 and TRBJ2-3; D not certain. The CDR3 spans 13 residues. The ends were cut back, 6 bases at V and 2 bases at J, with 9 bases in the middle. Looked up from germline, CDR1 is MNHEY and CDR2 is SMNVEV (reference sequence). The CDR3 here is CASRLKLTDTQYF. CDR3 coding DNA: TGTGCCAGCAGACTGAAACTCACAGATACGCAGTATTTT.

The chain has TRBV7-9 and TRBJ1-4; no definite D call. The CDR3 length is 12 residues. The germline CDR1 and CDR2 sequences are SEHNR and FQNEAQ (reference sequence). V was trimmed by 5 bases and J by 8 bases, leaving 9 bases between them. The CDR3 loop reads CASSRRREKLFF. In DNA form, the CDR3 reads TGTGCCAGCAGCCGCAGGAGGGAAAAACTGTTTTTT.

The V gene is TRBV10-3, the J gene TRBJ1-6; TRBD1 agrees at 7 bases. The CDR3 spans 18 residues. V shed 3 bases and J 7 bases; nucleotides not matched to a gene: 15. Germline CDR1 reads ENHRY; CDR2 reads SYGVKD. CDR3 DNA sequence: TGTGCCATCAGTGATACAGGGGTCGGGACCCGGTGGAATTCACCCCTCCACTTT. This encodes CAISDTGVGTRWNSPLHF.

The chain couples TRBV7-3 to TRBJ1-1; D call uncertain. The germline CDR1 and CDR2 sequences are SGHTA and FQGTGA. The CDR3 extends over 14 amino acids. V dropped 2 bases and J dropped 0 bases, with 7 bases sitting between them. In DNA form, the CDR3 reads TGTGCCAGCAGCTTAGCAGGAATGAACACTGAAGCTTTCTTT. Translation gives CASSLAGMNTEAFF.

The table lists this clone with a few counts. The gene calls are TRBV28 and TRBJ2-7; the D gene is possibly TRBD1 (6 bases). Germline V gene data show CDR1 as MDHEN and CDR2 as SYDVKM. The V gene lost 7 bases and the J gene lost 2 bases, with 18 bases spanning the gap. This CDR3 contains 15 residues. The CDR3 loop is CASTFFTGTTYEQYF. CDR3 coding DNA: TGTGCCAGCACCTTCTTCACAGGGACAACCTACGAGCAGTACTTC. Looking up the rest from reference TRBV28 and TRBJ2-7 gives the full variable domain: DVKVTQSSRYLVKRTGEKVFLECVQDMDHENMFWYRQDPGLGLRLIYFSYDVKMKEKGDIPEGYSVSREKKERFSLILESASTNQTSMYLCASTFFTGTTYEQYFGPGTRLTVT.

The CDR3 is CASSPRGLAGGLGVGEQFF. DNA of the CDR3: TGCGCCAGCAGCCCGAGAGGGCTAGCGGGGGGGCTGGGGGTCGGTGAGCAGTTCTTC. V and J are TRBV4-3 and TRBJ2-1; 12 nucleotides align to TRBD2. The junction had 19 bases not matched to a gene; V was cut back by 4 bases and J by 9 bases. Germline values: CDR1 LGHNA, CDR2 YSLEER. This CDR3 comprises 19 residues.

This chain joins TRBV2 and TRBJ2-4, with D tentatively TRBD1 (5 bases). This CDR3 spans 15 amino acids. Germline loops: CDR1 SNHLY, CDR2 FYNNEI. Deletions cut 5 bases from V and 0 bases from J, with 11 bases between. The CDR3 sequence: CASSWGLLAKNIQYF. CDR3 nucleotides: TGTGCCAGCAGTTGGGGCCTCCTAGCCAAAAACATTCAGTACTTC.

The rearrangement uses TRBV15 and TRBJ2-2, with no clear D. V gave up 5 bases and J gave up 0 bases, with 7 bases separating them. Germline V CDR1 and CDR2: LNHNV, YYDKDF (reference sequence). The CDR3 extends over 14 amino acids. This CDR3 is CATSQISNTGELFF. CDR3 coding DNA: TGTGCCACCAGCCAGATTTCGAACACCGGGGAGCTGTTTTTT. Filled out from reference TRBV15 and TRBJ2-2, the complete variable domain reads DAMVIQNPRYQVTQFGKPVTLSCSQTLNHNVMYWYQQKSSQAPKLLFHYYDKDFNNEADTPDNFQSRRPNTSFCFLDIRSPGLGDTAMYLCATSQISNTGELFFGEGSRLTVL.

This chain joins TRBV18 and TRBJ1-3; unclear D gene. V was pared by 3 bases and J by 2 bases, with 8 bases between. CDR3 length: 14 residues. Germline values: CDR1 KGHSH, CDR2 LQKENI. CDR3 sequence: CASSPGFTGNTIYF. The CDR3, as DNA: TGTGCCAGCTCACCCGGGTTCACTGGAAACACCATATATTTT.

This clone has just a few counts. The chain links TRBV29-1 to TRBJ2-1; 14 positions agree with TRBD2. Germline V gives CDR1 SQVTM, CDR2 ANQGSEA. The CDR3 is made up of 15 amino acids. Germline trimming cut 3 bases from V and 9 bases from J; bases unmatched to any gene: 7. CDR3 protein: CSVERTSGGPGEQFF. The CDR3 coding sequence is TGCAGCGTTGAGAGGACTAGCGGGGGGCCCGGTGAGCAGTTCTTC.

This chain uses TRBV28 with TRBJ1-1; D is ambiguous. Germline lookup yields CDR1 MDHEN and CDR2 SYDVKM. V shed 5 bases and J shed 0 bases, with 16 bases lying between them. The CDR3 loop spans 16 amino acids. The DNA for the CDR3 is TGTGCCAGCAGTGACGTCGGTGGAGGACTGAACACTGAAGCTTTCTTT. The encoded protein is CASSDVGGGLNTEAFF.

This clone was counted a single time. V gene TRBV28 combines with J gene TRBJ1-5; D is perhaps TRBD1 (5 bases). V gave up 6 bases and J gave up 5 bases, with 26 bases separating them. Germline loops: CDR1 MDHEN, CDR2 SYDVKM. This CDR3 has 18 residues. This CDR3 reads CASSLPTRTLGDDQPQHF. The CDR3 DNA sequence: TGTGCCAGCAGCTTACCGACCAGGACATTGGGTGACGATCAGCCCCAGCATTTT.

As concerns this clone: One junction end does not reproduce the germline sequence, and a read error may be involved. The same CDR3 arises from other DNA sequences in this sample as well. This chain joins TRBV14 and TRBJ2-3; D ambiguous. The CDR3 extends over 13 amino acids. Germline V gene data show CDR1 as SGHDN and CDR2 as FVKESK. Written as DNA, the CDR3 is TGTGCCAGCAGTCAAGATTACGGAGATACGCAGTATTTT. Translated, it gives CASSQDYGDTQYF.

J is TRBJ2-1 and V is TRBV5-1; 7 bases match TRBD2. Germline lookup yields CDR1 SGHRS and CDR2 YFSETQ. J lost 5 bases, V lost 3 bases, and 14 bases had no gene match. The CDR3 extends over 17 amino acids. This CDR3 reads CASSWRLAQRGNNEQFF. CDR3 nucleotides: TGCGCCAGCAGCTGGCGACTAGCCCAGCGGGGTAACAATGAGCAGTTCTTC.

The V call is TRBV29-1, the J call TRBJ2-5; TRBD2 agrees at 9 bases. This CDR3 has 13 residues. Germline CDR1 reads SQVTM; CDR2 reads ANQGSEA. V shed 4 bases and J 5 bases; nucleotides not matched to a gene: 5. CDR3 protein: CSVAAGGPETQYF. CDR3 coding DNA: TGCAGCGTTGCGGCGGGGGGGCCGGAGACCCAGTACTTC.

The genes are TRBV4-3 and TRBJ2-4; TRBD1 aligns across 7 bases. The CDR3 has 16 amino acids. The V and J ends lost 4 bases and 1 base, in that order; junction bases with no gene match: 7. Germline lookup yields CDR1 LGHNA and CDR2 YSLEER. CDR3 nucleotide sequence: TGCGCCAGCAGCCGCACGACAGGGAATGCCAAAAACATTCAGTACTTC. Protein product: CASSRTTGNAKNIQYF.

The V call is TRBV28, the J call TRBJ2-6; no clear D gene. V dropped 3 bases and J dropped 4 bases, with 10 bases sitting between them. The CDR3 has 15 amino acids. The germline CDR1 and CDR2 sequences are MDHEN and SYDVKM. CDR3: CASSFFSYGANVLTF. CDR3 coding DNA: TGTGCCAGCAGTTTCTTTAGCTACGGGGCCAACGTCCTGACTTTC.

There are a few counts of this clone. The rearrangement joins TRBV5-1 to TRBJ2-1; TRBD1 aligns across 9 bases. Germline loops: CDR1 SGHRS, CDR2 YFSETQ. The junction had 11 bases not matched to a gene; V was cut back by 7 bases and J by 6 bases. The CDR3 consists of 15 residues. The CDR3 region is CASETGTGYRNEQFF. CDR3 sequence (DNA): TGCGCCAGCGAAACCGGGACAGGGTATCGCAATGAGCAGTTCTTC.

V is TRBV5-1 and J is TRBJ2-5, with 8 bases fitting TRBD1. CDR1 and CDR2 from the germline V gene are SGHRS and YFSETQ. This CDR3 has 17 amino acids. The V gene end was trimmed by 4 bases and the J gene end by 4 bases; junction bases not matched to a gene: 15. Here the CDR3 DNA reads TGCGCCAGCAGCCCGATGGAAGGACAGGGCGCCGGAGAGACCCAGTACTTC. Protein: CASSPMEGQGAGETQYF. Using reference TRBV5-1 and TRBJ2-5 for the parts outside the CDR3, the full variable domain is KAGVTQTPRYLIKTRGQQVTLSCSPISGHRSVSWYQQTPGQGLQFLFEYFSETQRNKGNFPGRFSGRQFSNSRSEMNVSTLELGDSALYLCASSPMEGQGAGETQYFGPGTRLLVL.

The chain carries TRBV9 and TRBJ1-1; unclear D gene. V lost 0 bases to trimming and J lost 0 bases, with 9 bases between them. CDR3 length: 15 amino acids. Per the germline V gene, CDR1 is SGDLS and CDR2 is YYNGEE. The CDR3 sequence is CASSVDVTLNTEAFF. The CDR3 DNA follows: TGTGCCAGCAGCGTAGATGTGACTCTGAACACTGAAGCTTTCTTT.

The CDR3, as DNA: TGTGCCAGTAGTACAGGACAGGTTAGGAACGAGCAGTACTTC. Residues: CASSTGQVRNEQYF. The chain is built from TRBV19 and TRBJ2-7, with 7 bases identical to TRBD1. Germline assignment: CDR1 LNHDA and CDR2 SQIVND (reference sequence). V shed 4 bases, J shed 5 bases, and the junction held 8 bases outside the gene matches. The CDR3 spans 14 residues.

The chain has TRBV9 and TRBJ2-2; 10 nucleotides align to TRBD2. Looked up from germline, CDR1 is SGDLS and CDR2 is YYNGEE. The CDR3 covers 15 residues. J lost 2 bases, V lost 4 bases, and 2 bases had no gene match. CDR3 in amino acids: CASSRTSGNTGELFF. CDR3 nucleotides: TGTGCCAGCAGCAGGACTAGCGGTAACACCGGGGAGCTGTTTTTT.